The present entry profiles one TCR beta chain with its context. The antigen it recognizes is unknown. No qualities accompany the bases; no much larger clone lies one base away. This sample is drawn from a study of cytomegalovirus exposure and HLA in healthy donors (dated 2017 in TCRdb). For context, the study as a whole: According to an earlier analysis of around 600 of the donors, about 179 million T cells yielded roughly 110 million unique TCR beta sequences and approximately 300 Gb of sequence data. An early release that covered around 590 HLA-typed donors contained about 300 gigabases of sequencing data and around 85 million unique TCR sequences. The genetic ancestry cluster associated with self-reported Caucasian donors included over 65% of the roughly 400 genotyped donors. The study aimed to test whether cataloging public T cell receptors could reveal signatures of past pathogen exposure. The T cell repertoires of roughly 660 subjects were profiled by immunosequencing and related to cytomegalovirus serostatus. Along with the approximately 620-subject first cohort, a separate validation cohort of over 90 different subjects was used. To predict cytomegalovirus infection status, the study brought together high-throughput TCR immunosequencing, statistical association of individual TCRs with disease status, and machine learning. A later analysis re-analyzed previously published TCR beta repertoires from approximately 670 donors and added high-resolution HLA genotyping to study TCR occurrence patterns. In the later analysis, no new phenotypic data were used to find candidate immune exposures; instead, reliance was placed on TCR beta sequences and their occurrence across donors. To decide whether each TCR beta V gene segment behaved as functional or pseudogenic, an earlier analysis of approximately 600 of the donors relied on high-throughput TCR beta sequencing. Alongside the repertoire data, information on donor age, sex, ethnicity and CMV serostatus was compiled. A later genetic analysis took genome-wide SNP genotypes for about 55% of the 666 donors and used that subset as a discovery cohort. All discovery cohort repertoires had been generated on a single sequencing platform. HLA typing included class I and class II loci at four-digit resolution. The number of donors typed differed by locus, with about 629-630 for A, B, C, DRB1 and DQB1, 522 for DQA1, under 610 for DPA1, and around 460 for DPB1. About five DR-DQ haplotypes were handled as single units for association and clustering, since linkage in the cohort was strong. Among some 410 genotyped donors of the cohort, an average of around 220,000 unique TCR beta nucleotide sequences was sequenced per donor, of which roughly 18% were non-productive.

Library construction relied on the immunoSEQ multiplex PCR assay. The multiplex PCR relied on a mix of 60 forward primers for TCR Vbeta segments and 13 reverse primers for TCR Jbeta segments. A multiplex PCR assay on genomic DNA amplified the CDR3 region of rearranged TCR beta genes. On the Illumina HiSeq System, the amplified TCR beta libraries were sequenced as 87-base-pair reads. Per the source publication's procedure: In a later analysis, roughly 80 million unique TCR beta chains were counted across the roughly 610 repertoires, and approximately 11 million of these chains were shared by at least two donors. A nearest-neighbor algorithm error-corrected the raw reads and collapsed the reads into unique sequences, merging closely related sequences to remove PCR and sequencing errors. V, D and J gene segments were assigned by aligning CDR3 sequences to IMGT reference sequences. Each retained sequence needed at least a six-nucleotide match to both a V gene segment and a J gene segment. A rearrangement counted as productive if the CDR3 had no stop codons and remained in frame with V and J, and every other rearrangement counted as non-productive. CDR3 was defined according to IMGT convention as the region running from the second conserved V-encoded cysteine to the conserved J-encoded phenylalanine. The earlier analysis of 550 to 650 of the donors excluded any sequence lacking an unambiguous match to a single V gene segment. In an earlier analysis of approximately 500 of the donors, a V segment was called functional when productive rearrangements were above 56.7%, and segregating when the standard deviation between donors exceeded 5%. A statistical classification framework was built to diagnose cytomegalovirus status from the catalog of TCR beta chain sequences. V and J gene assignment, in a later analysis, came from comparing TCR nucleotide sequences with IMGT/GENE-DB human TR gene sequences. Using the TCRdist pipeline, a later analysis assigned CDR3 sequences along with most-parsimonious VDJ recombination scenarios. In a later analysis, each TCR beta chain was defined by its CDR3 amino acid sequence together with its V-gene family, and reads lacking a unique V-gene family were excluded. As a way to deal with suspected cross-contamination and a sequencing artifact, a later analysis dropped over 550 nucleotide sequences that were highly shared and had low generation probability. In a later analysis, a clonal expansion index was calculated for each public chain from normalized within-repertoire ranks of inferred template counts. Generation probabilities in a later analysis came from a VDJ recombination model fitted to out-of-frame rearrangements, and those results were checked against IGoR. In a later analysis, hypergeometric tests were used to score TCR-TCR, TCR-HLA and TCR-CMV co-occurrence, with a repertoire-size bias correction applied to TCR pairs. To estimate false discovery rates, a later analysis permuted the HLA or CMV assignments 20 times. A later analysis grouped co-occurring TCRs with DBSCAN, adding TCRdist sequence similarity when clustering within HLA-allele-positive subsets. Repertoires with fewer than 30,000 or more than 120,000 public chains, plus five repertoires with anomalous nucleotide sharing, were excluded from co-occurrence clustering. TCRdb provides this immuneACCESS table in a form limited to in-frame rearrangements. Some clones are lacking; in checked studies, under half of them reflect an unresolved V gene, and why the rest are absent is not known. V, J and clone size are those of that table, while D and trimming were read from the DNA. The sample table holds roughly 200,000 clones, of which around 75% were seen once. Clones ranked in the top ten supply around 3% of the sample.

In total, approximately 700 healthy bone marrow donors made up the cohort. At the time of sampling, every cohort member was nominally healthy, though immune exposures that went unrecorded were likely present. The donor tested CMV seronegative, placing the donor among the 300 to 400 seronegative members of the cohort. Each donor provided a peripheral blood sample, and peripheral blood mononuclear cells were used for TCR beta sequencing. The Qiagen DNeasy Blood Extraction Kit was used to extract genomic DNA from the blood cell samples. What the authors observed across the whole study: Roughly uniform sequencing depth across donors was assumed in presence/absence analyses, although this assumption may not hold. In a later analysis, most CMV-associated TCR beta chains were found to appear HLA-restricted, with HLA associations seemingly driven largely by CMV exposure. A later analysis found that HLA-associated TCR beta chains were more clonally expanded and had lower generation probabilities than equally common non-associated chains. Because HLA typing was missing for some donors at each locus, association tests included only the typed subset. A few of the identified cytomegalovirus-associated TCR beta chains were confirmed in vitro to be specific for cytomegalovirus antigens. CMV serostatus was the only immune exposure information available for the cohort. This cohort had only TCR beta chains sequenced, and the lack of alpha or paired-chain data limited which features could be detected. According to the authors, the approach could potentially be generalized to other disease states and immunological phenotypes. A further reported finding was that TCR beta sequences accurately predicted the HLA-A and HLA-B alleles for most subjects in the first cohort. A later genetic analysis associated a missense DCLRE1C variant with V-gene and J-gene trimming of TCR beta chains, and an independent cohort replicated the association. The study gave a list of under 200 TCR beta chains associated with cytomegalovirus. Correlated functional status among segregating V segments might be attributable to linkage disequilibrium, but an unknown experimental factor could not be ruled out. In a later genetic analysis, fewer N-insertions in productive TCRs were reported among donors in an Asian-associated ancestry cluster than the 666-donor mean. Some IMGT-functional V segments, including TRBV6-2 and TRBV6-3, could not be told apart with the 87-base-pair reads, so those segments were excluded. Cytomegalovirus status was reported to be diagnosed by the classifier with high specificity and sensitivity in both the original and validation cohorts. Assigning TCR associations to individual alleles was difficult when HLA alleles, especially DR and DQ, strongly co-occurred. An earlier analysis of approximately 500 of the donors showed that most TCR beta V segments appeared in productive rearrangements either about 87% or about 30% of the time, which broadly matched IMGT annotations. In a later analysis, the rate of TCR association differed among HLA loci, with DRB1 alleles having the most associated TCRs and HLA-C alleles having the fewest. Several of the top co-occurrence clusters appeared to be linked to parvovirus B19, influenza, CMV and Epstein-Barr virus, according to a later analysis. Roughly 15 rarely observed V segments, including chromosome 9 orphons, were excluded from the earlier analysis of about 600 of the donors because counts were too low. While some public TCRs were present in many individuals, most TCR sequences turned up only very rarely across donors. A later analysis associated 16,951 TCR beta sequences with specific HLA alleles at a false discovery rate of 0.05. The sequencing pipeline was judged likely to have produced a cluster of highly shared sequence variants as a technical artifact.

The CDR3 covers 12 residues, taking in both the cysteine and the phenylalanine. The read is trimmed to its CDR3 DNA, 36 bases read in frame from base 1. Based on the germline V gene, the CDR1 and CDR2 sequences are LGHNA and YNFKEQ. Trimming costs V 4 bases and J 7 bases, and their ends lie 9 bases apart. The sequenced sample consisted of PBMCs. The rearranged chain carries TRBV4-2 and TRBJ2-3; the D gene is perhaps TRBD2, from 6 matching bases. The clonotype originates from a male donor in good health and CMV-seronegative. The bases are TGTGCCAGCAGCCCTGGCGGGAATACGCAGTATTTT. This is translated as CASSPGGNTQYF.